This T cell receptor (beta chain) is from a study of beta chain features in type 1 diabetes. At the level of the study: Over all samples combined, over 85 million sorted cells were examined.

Isolated RNA was reverse transcribed in full, so expressed TCRB transcripts were sequenced. Naive, central memory and regulatory T cell samples averaged about 4 million immunoSEQ reads each. TCRdb keeps only in-frame clones here, not all; method: immunoSEQ multiplex PCR. Of under 300,000 clones in the sample, 24% were seen once. Of note for this clone: Its antigen is unknown.

Study-wide points: Type 1 diabetes patients had TCRB CDR3s that were shorter (moderately but significantly so) in all four CD4+ subsets.

Every donor had blood drawn once into heparin, around 120 mL on average. Sorted cells reached over 95% purity in every population. Looked up from germline, CDR1 is MNHEY and CDR2 is SMNVEV (reference sequence). The CDR3 extends over 16 amino acids. Trimming took 8 bases from V and 1 from J; bases not matched to a gene: 10. The rearrangement uses TRBV27 and TRBJ2-1, with 8 bases fitting TRBD2. The sequenced sample was naive CD4+ T cells from blood. The receptor was isolated from a woman in her twenties or thirties with type 1 diabetes. The CDR3: CASSRPGRGSYNEQFF. CDR3 nucleotides: TGTGCCAGCTCCCGCCCCGGGAGGGGTTCCTACAATGAGCAGTTCTTC.